Listed below are T cell receptor beta chains from one sample, sequenced in a study of early T cells in non-severe SARS-CoV-2 infection. TCRdb re-analysed the 5' RACE reads in MiXCR, keeping a single row per CDR3 protein. The sample shows some 89,000 distinct CDR3 sequences, about 10% of them seen only once. Source: whole blood, taken at baseline. These receptors all come from an adult who was a healthcare worker with PCR-confirmed SARS-CoV-2 infection or an uninfected control (not recorded which). CDR3s include the opening cysteine and the closing phenylalanine or tryptophan. A D gene is named only where the DNA matches it firmly. The size of a clone is reported for some rows only, either as once, few or many, or as a class for expanded clones.

clone size	V gene	J gene	CDR3 length	D gene	CDR3 protein	CDR3 DNA
many	TRBV25-1	TRBJ1-5	14	.	CASSEGAGREPQHF	TGTGCCAGCAGTGAAGGAGCAGGGAGGGAGCCCCAGCATTTT
few	TRBV7-3	TRBJ2-1	15	TRBD2	CASSLGLAGAREQFF	TGTGCCAGCAGCTTAGGACTAGCGGGAGCCAGGGAGCAGTTCTTC
few	TRBV10-3	TRBJ1-5	13	.	CAISGSENQPQHF	TGTGCCATCAGTGGTTCAGAGAATCAGCCCCAGCATTTT
few	TRBV7-3	TRBJ2-1	14	.	CASSRGTSYNEQFF	TGTGCCAGCAGCCGGGGGACCTCCTACAATGAGCAGTTCTTC
many	TRBV11-2	TRBJ1-6	15	.	CASSLGQGYRSPLHF	TGTGCCAGCAGCTTAGGGCAGGGGTATAGGTCACCCCTCCACTTT
.	TRBV6-5	TRBJ1-1	17	.	CASSYSRAVFRSTEAFF	TGTGCCAGCAGTTACTCGCGGGCGGTTTTTAGGTCCACTGAAGCTTTCTTT
many	TRBV6-1	TRBJ2-7	15	.	CASSEALRGTYEQYF	TGTGCCAGCAGTGAAGCGCTTCGAGGGACCTACGAGCAGTACTTC
many	TRBV20-1	TRBJ2-7	12	.	CSARDAGYEQYF	TGCAGTGCTAGAGATGCGGGCTACGAGCAGTACTTC
.	TRBV11-3	TRBJ2-1	19	.	CASSFPRGPQGSLGNEQFF	TGTGCCAGCAGCTTTCCTCGTGGCCCGCAGGGGAGTCTTGGCAATGAGCAGTTCTTC
few	TRBV25-1	TRBJ2-2	13	.	CASRQVNTGELFF	TGTGCCAGCAGACAGGTGAACACCGGGGAGCTGTTTTTT
.	TRBV12-3/TRBV12-4	TRBJ1-4	11	.	CASSLREKLFF	TGTGCCAGCAGTTTAAGGGAAAAACTGTTTTTT
many	TRBV28	TRBJ2-5	15	TRBD2	CASTTGVAGVWAQYF	TGTGCCAGCACGACGGGTGTCGCGGGGGTCTGGGCCCAGTACTTC
.	TRBV13	TRBJ2-1	16	TRBD2	CASSLRTSGSNNEQFF	TGTGCCAGCAGCCTCCGGACTAGCGGGTCCAACAATGAGCAGTTCTTC
few	TRBV2	TRBJ2-5	14	TRBD2	CASSKLAGGETQYF	TGTGCCAGCAGTAAACTAGCGGGAGGAGAGACCCAGTACTTC
.	TRBV27	TRBJ2-7	11	.	CASSSSVEQYF	TGTGCCAGCAGTTCCAGTGTCGAGCAGTACTTC
few	TRBV7-2	TRBJ1-2	13	.	CASSLGAVWDFTF	TGTGCCAGCAGCTTAGGGGCGGTTTGGGATTTCACCTTC
many	TRBV3-1	TRBJ2-3	14	TRBD2	CASGIAGGWDTQYF	TGTGCCAGCGGGATAGCGGGAGGATGGGATACGCAGTATTTT
.	TRBV6-4	TRBJ2-3	15	TRBD2	CASSVAGGLADTQYF	TGTGCCAGCAGCGTAGCGGGGGGGCTGGCAGATACGCAGTATTTT
few	TRBV5-1	TRBJ1-1	13	.	CASSLAGQTEAFF	TGCGCCAGCAGCTTGGCCGGTCAAACTGAAGCTTTCTTT
.	TRBV9	TRBJ2-7	15	.	CASSVEAGSRNEQYF	TGTGCCAGCAGCGTAGAGGCAGGGAGTCGAAACGAGCAGTACTTC
.	TRBV7-2	TRBJ2-5	13	TRBD2	CASSNSGQETQYF	TGTGCCAGCAGCAATAGCGGGCAAGAGACCCAGTACTTC
.	TRBV19	TRBJ2-4	15	.	CASSAANLAKNIQYF	TGTGCCAGTAGTGCGGCCAATTTAGCCAAAAACATTCAGTACTTC
many	TRBV10-3	TRBJ2-3	15	.	CAITETRPSTDTQYF	TGTGCCATCACCGAGACACGGCCTAGCACAGATACGCAGTATTTT
many	TRBV11-1	TRBJ1-1	14	TRBD1	CASSPDRSNTEAFF	TGTGCCAGCAGCCCGGACAGGTCGAACACTGAAGCTTTCTTT
many	TRBV12-3/TRBV12-4	TRBJ1-1	14	.	CASSLLTGNTEAFF	TGTGCCAGCAGTTTGTTAACAGGGAACACTGAAGCTTTCTTT
few	TRBV5-1	TRBJ1-5	15	.	CASSLLGGENQPQHF	TGCGCCAGCAGCCTGTTGGGGGGAGAGAATCAGCCCCAGCATTTT
.	TRBV11-2	TRBJ2-3	14	TRBD2	CASSFSGRTDTQYF	TGTGCCAGCAGCTTTAGCGGGAGGACAGATACGCAGTATTTT
many	TRBV6-1	TRBJ1-6	15	.	CASSSGQSLGSPLHF	TGTGCCAGCAGCTCCGGACAGTCCCTGGGTTCACCCCTCCACTTT
.	TRBV10-3	TRBJ2-2	15	.	CAISVGAGRTGELFF	TGTGCCATCAGCGTGGGGGCAGGGAGGACCGGGGAGCTGTTTTTT
.	TRBV2	TRBJ2-1	12	.	CASNPQVNEQFF	TGTGCCAGCAACCCACAGGTGAATGAGCAGTTCTTC